The 9 T cell receptor beta chains below come from one sample, sequenced in a study of blood T cell repertoires in COVID-19. Clones were sequenced by immunoSEQ multiplex PCR, and TCRdb holds only the in-frame ones, with some missing. The data show some 150,000 clones, around 80% seen once. Sequenced material: peripheral blood. These receptors came from a woman aged 45-65 years with acute or convalescent COVID-19.

The chain is built from TRBV14 and TRBJ2-5; D ambiguous. The germline CDR1 and CDR2 sequences are SGHDN and FVKESK. CDR3 length: 11 amino acids. V shed 3 bases and J shed 5 bases, with 4 bases lying between them. CDR3 loop: CASSHLETQYF. CDR3 nucleotides: TGTGCCAGCAGCCACTTGGAGACCCAGTACTTC. Combining the CDR3 with reference TRBV14 and TRBJ2-5 gives the whole variable domain EAGVTQFPSHSVIEKGQTVTLRCDPISGHDNLYWYRRVMGKEIKFLLHFVKESKQDESGMPNNRFLAERTGGTYSTLKVQPAELEDSGVYFCASSHLETQYFGPGTRLLVL.

The rearrangement uses TRBV13 and TRBJ1-2; D unclear. CDR3 length: 13 amino acids. CDR1 and CDR2 from the germline V gene are PRHDT and FYEKMQ (reference sequence). V lost 5 bases and J lost 7, with 14 bases in between. CDR3 sequence reads: CASSLTGVGGYTF. The DNA for the CDR3 is TGTGCCAGCAGCCTTACTGGAGTCGGTGGCTACACCTTC.

This rearrangement joins TRBV7-2 to TRBJ2-5, with 7 bases aligning to TRBD1. The CDR3 runs 14 residues. With 5 bases clipped from V and 1 base from J, the junction kept 4 bases outside the gene matches. Germline loops: CDR1 SGHTA, CDR2 FQGNSA. The CDR3 bases are TGTGCCAGCAGCAGGGACAGTTTCCAAGAGACCCAGTACTTC. Translation gives CASSRDSFQETQYF.

V gene TRBV14 combines with J gene TRBJ2-3; a possible D gene is TRBD2 (6 bases). CDR3 length: 15 amino acids. The V gene's germline CDR1 is SGHDN and CDR2 FVKESK. With 4 bases removed from V and 5 bases from J, the gap between germline ends came to 16 bases. CDR3 coding DNA: TGTGCCAGCAGCCGAGGGAGGTTCGGCGTAGATACGCAGTATTTT. It is translated as CASSRGRFGVDTQYF.

The V call is TRBV9, the J call TRBJ2-2; the match to TRBD2 covers 8 bases. The CDR3 consists of 14 residues. CDR1 is SGDLS and CDR2 is YYNGEE in the germline V gene. V lost 3 bases and J lost 6; bases outside the gene matches: 4. CDR3 DNA sequence: TGTGCCAGCAGCGAAGGGACTAGTCCCGGGGAGCTGTTTTTT. It encodes CASSEGTSPGELFF.

The chain employs TRBV9 and TRBJ1-4, with D possibly matching TRBD1 (6 bases). V lost 4 bases, J lost 0 bases, and 10 bases lay in between. The CDR3 length is 15 residues. Germline V gives CDR1 SGDLS, CDR2 YYNGEE. CDR3 sequence reads: CASSPEGATNEKLFF. The CDR3, as DNA: TGTGCCAGCAGCCCCGAGGGGGCAACTAATGAAAAACTGTTTTTT.

This clone appeared a few times. The chain combines TRBV7-2 with TRBJ1-1; tentative D call: TRBD1 (6 bases). Germline-derived CDR1 and CDR2 are SGHTA and FQGNSA. Trimming shortened V by 1 base and J by 6 bases, and 12 bases separated the two germline ends. CDR3 size: 14 residues. Here the CDR3 reads CASSLEAQGPEAFF. Written as DNA, the CDR3 is TGTGCCAGCAGCTTAGAAGCGCAGGGGCCTGAAGCTTTCTTT. Using reference TRBV7-2 and TRBJ1-1 for the parts outside the CDR3, the full variable domain is GAGVSQSPSNKVTEKGKDVELRCDPISGHTALYWYRQSLGQGLEFLIYFQGNSAPDKSGLPSDRFSAERTGGSVSTLTIQRTQQEDSAVYLCASSLEAQGPEAFFGQGTRLTVV.

The chain joins TRBV2 to TRBJ2-3; 9 bases are shared with TRBD2. Looked up from germline, CDR1 is SNHLY and CDR2 is FYNNEI. CDR3 length: 16 amino acids. The ends lost 6 bases at V and 6 bases at J; junction bases unmatched: 13. The CDR3 loop is CASRDGGGAGSDTQYF. In DNA form, the CDR3 reads TGTGCCAGCAGGGACGGCGGGGGGGCCGGTTCGGATACGCAGTATTTT.

The rearrangement joins TRBV6-6 to TRBJ1-1; 10 nucleotides match TRBD1. Trimming took 4 bases from V and 11 from J; bases not matched to a gene: 10. Per germline, CDR1 MNHNY and CDR2 SVGAGI (reference sequence). The length of the CDR3 is 14 residues. The CDR3 protein is CASSLHPGQGQAFF. The CDR3 nucleotides are TGTGCCAGCAGTTTACATCCGGGACAGGGGCAGGCTTTCTTT.